The source of this T cell receptor (beta chain) is a study of blood T cell repertoires in COVID-19. Study-level background: COVID-19 samples from acute and convalescent phases originated in the United States, Italy and Spain. From T cells, B-cell-depleted T cells, or PBMCs came the material, which was cDNA or gDNA.

Authors' processing steps: Using reference gene primer amplification, nucleated cell counts were estimated. The repertoire was sequenced with immunoSEQ multiplex PCR; TCRdb's copy has only in-frame clones and lacks some. V and J calls plus clone size are reproduced from that table; the DNA served to infer D and trimming. The sample includes 45,000 or so clones, approximately 90% of them seen just once. CDR1 and CDR2 from the germline V gene are LGHDT and YNNKEL (reference sequence). V shed 5 bases, J shed 1 base, and the junction held 5 bases outside the gene matches. This CDR3 has 15 residues. The sample consisted of peripheral blood. This chain joins TRBV3-1 (or the pseudogene TRBV3-2) and TRBJ1-1; 9 bases match TRBD1. This receptor was identified in a woman aged 80 or older with active COVID-19. This chain's CDR3 is CASSWTTGGNTEAFF. In DNA, the CDR3 is TGTGCCAGCAGCTGGACGACAGGGGGGAACACTGAAGCTTTCTTT.